Sequencing of this TCR beta chain was carried out in a study of blood T cell repertoires in COVID-19. Study information: T cells, B-cell-depleted T cells, or PBMCs supplied cDNA or gDNA.

This clone came up once. With 2 bases removed from V and 5 bases from J, the gap between germline ends came to 16 bases. Germline V gives CDR1 SGDLS, CDR2 YYNGEE. The CDR3 has 15 residues. The data were produced by immunoSEQ multiplex PCR, yet TCRdb's version contains in-frame clones alone and is incomplete. The data contain about 220,000 clones, 82% of them singletons. This clonotype was sampled from a woman aged 60-75 years who had recovered from COVID-19. The sequenced sample was PBMCs or T cells enriched from blood (not recorded which). The chain uses TRBV9 and TRBJ1-2; D is uncertain. The CDR3 DNA is TGTGCCAGCAGCGTTAACCCGGGAGAAAATTATGGCTACACCTTC. Protein sequence: CASSVNPGENYGYTF.